A selection of T cell receptor beta chains follows, all from one sample in a study of control samples from healthy donors and cancer patients. TCRdb keeps only in-frame clones here, not all; method: immunoSEQ multiplex PCR. The table lists 84,000 or so clones, 91% of them singletons. The sample taken for sequencing was blood. The receptors come from a man in his thirties or forties in good health. The CDR3 runs from the conserved cysteine through the conserved F or W. Fields, in order: CDR3 DNA, CDR3 protein, V gene, J gene, D gene, clone size. The D gene is left open where the match is weak. Size values are once, few and many counts, or a class for expanded clones, and some rows have none.

DNA: TGCGCCAGCAGCTTGGCTCCAGCTAACTATGGCTACACCTTC
CDR3: CASSLAPANYGYTF
V: TRBV5-1
J: TRBJ1-2
D: NA
size: NA

DNA: TGTGCCAGCAGCCAAGATGGTGCGGGGGTCGCTTTCTTT
CDR3: CASSQDGAGVAFF
V: TRBV3-1/TRBV3-2
J: TRBJ1-1
D: NA
size: NA

DNA: TGTGCCAGCAGTGATTACGGTCTAGCGGGGCGTCAAGAGACCCAGTACTTC
CDR3: CASSDYGLAGRQETQYF
V: TRBV6-1
J: TRBJ2-5
D: TRBD2
size: NA

DNA: TGTGCCAGCAGCGCAAGCGTACGGAGAGGCACTGAAGCTTTCTTT
CDR3: CASSASVRRGTEAFF
V: TRBV13
J: TRBJ1-1
D: NA
size: NA

DNA: TGTGCCAGCAGCGTGGGACAGGACCCCAAGACCCAGCATTTT
CDR3: CASSVGQDPKTQHF
V: TRBV5-4
J: TRBJ1-5
D: TRBD1
size: NA

DNA: TGTGCCAGCAGCTTGAGGGGACAGGTGAACACTGAAGCTTTCTTT
CDR3: CASSLRGQVNTEAFF
V: TRBV5-8
J: TRBJ1-1
D: TRBD1
size: NA

DNA: TGTGCCAGCAGCTTAGATGGGACAAAAGCTTTCTTT
CDR3: CASSLDGTKAFF
V: TRBV7-9
J: TRBJ1-1
D: NA
size: NA

DNA: TGTGCCAGTAGTATGGGGCAATCGGGCAATCAGCCCCAGCATTTT
CDR3: CASSMGQSGNQPQHF
V: TRBV19
J: TRBJ1-5
D: NA
size: NA

DNA: TGTGCCAGTACCCGGGACGGGACCATGAACACTGAAGCTTTCTTT
CDR3: CASTRDGTMNTEAFF
V: TRBV19
J: TRBJ1-1
D: NA
size: NA

DNA: TGTGCCAGCAGCTCGGCGCAGTACTATGGCTACACCTTC
CDR3: CASSSAQYYGYTF
V: TRBV5-4
J: TRBJ1-2
D: NA
size: NA

DNA: TGTGCCAGCAGCCAAGGTGAGGCCGCCTCAGGGAGCACCGGGGAGCTGTTTTTT
CDR3: CASSQGEAASGSTGELFF
V: TRBV4-2
J: TRBJ2-2
D: NA
size: NA

DNA: TGTGCCAGTAGGAGTGGCCTGAACACTGAAGCTTTCTTT
CDR3: CASRSGLNTEAFF
V: TRBV19
J: TRBJ1-1
D: NA
size: once

DNA: TGTGCCAGCAGTCGCCAACAGGGGGTTAACTATGGCTACACCTTC
CDR3: CASSRQQGVNYGYTF
V: TRBV6-2/TRBV6-3
J: TRBJ1-2
D: TRBD1
size: NA

DNA: TGTGCCTGGAGTGTACGGGATTATAGCAATCAGCCCCAGCATTTT
CDR3: CAWSVRDYSNQPQHF
V: TRBV30
J: TRBJ1-5
D: NA
size: NA

DNA: TGTGCCAGCAGCTGGGGGGGTACCTCCTATAATTCACCCCTCCACTTT
CDR3: CASSWGGTSYNSPLHF
V: TRBV5-5
J: TRBJ1-6
D: NA
size: NA

DNA: TGTGCCAGCAGCCAAGATCGGCAGAGTAGCAATCAGCCCCAGCATTTT
CDR3: CASSQDRQSSNQPQHF
V: TRBV3-1/TRBV3-2
J: TRBJ1-5
D: NA
size: NA

DNA: TGTGCCAGCAGTGAGAGGCCAATGAGGTCCCGCGGGGAGCTGTTTTTT
CDR3: CASSERPMRSRGELFF
V: TRBV6-1
J: TRBJ2-2
D: NA
size: NA

DNA: TGTGCCAGCAGTGGTGGGGGGCCGGGCTACACCTTC
CDR3: CASSGGGPGYTF
V: TRBV2
J: TRBJ1-2
D: NA
size: once